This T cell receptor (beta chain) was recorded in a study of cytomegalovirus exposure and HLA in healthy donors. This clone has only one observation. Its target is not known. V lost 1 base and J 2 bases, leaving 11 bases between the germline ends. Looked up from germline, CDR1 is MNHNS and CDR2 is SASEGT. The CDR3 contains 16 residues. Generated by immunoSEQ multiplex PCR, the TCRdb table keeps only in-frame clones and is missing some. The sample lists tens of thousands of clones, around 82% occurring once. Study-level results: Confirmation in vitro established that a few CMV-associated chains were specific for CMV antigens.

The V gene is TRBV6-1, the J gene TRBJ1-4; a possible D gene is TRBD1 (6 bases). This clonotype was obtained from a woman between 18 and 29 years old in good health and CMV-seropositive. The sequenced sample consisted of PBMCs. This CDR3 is CASSEVAGATNEKLFF. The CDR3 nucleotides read TGTGCCAGCAGTGAAGTTGCAGGGGCTACTAATGAAAAACTGTTTTTT.